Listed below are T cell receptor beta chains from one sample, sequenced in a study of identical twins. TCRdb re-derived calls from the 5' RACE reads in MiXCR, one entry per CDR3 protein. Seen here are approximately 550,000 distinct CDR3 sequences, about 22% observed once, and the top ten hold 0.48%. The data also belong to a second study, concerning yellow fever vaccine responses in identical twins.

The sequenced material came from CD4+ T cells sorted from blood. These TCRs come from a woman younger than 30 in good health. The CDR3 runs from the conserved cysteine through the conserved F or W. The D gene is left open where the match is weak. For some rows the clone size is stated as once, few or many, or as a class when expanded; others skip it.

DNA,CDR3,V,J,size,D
TGCAGTGCCCCAACAGGGGGCCTAGGCTACACCTTC,CSAPTGGLGYTF,TRBV20-1,TRBJ1-2,few,TRBD1
TGTGCCAGCAGTCCCGGGACAGGGACCAATAGGGCCCTCCACTTT,CASSPGTGTNRALHF,TRBV7-6,TRBJ1-6,.,TRBD1
TGTGCCATCAGTGTTACAGGGAATTACCATGGCTACACCTTC,CAISVTGNYHGYTF,TRBV10-3,TRBJ1-2,.,.
TGTGCCATCAGCCTTAGAACTAGCGGGGGGAACACCGGGGAGCTGTTTTTT,CAISLRTSGGNTGELFF,TRBV10-3,TRBJ2-2,.,TRBD2
TGCAGCGTTGGATTTAATTGGAATGAGCAGTTCTTC,CSVGFNWNEQFF,TRBV29-1,TRBJ2-1,few,.
TGTGCCAGCAAACCAGTCATGAACACTGAAGCTTTCTTT,CASKPVMNTEAFF,TRBV12-3/TRBV12-4,TRBJ1-1,.,.
TGCGCCAGCAGCCACGACAGGGGGCTAAATTCACCCCTCCACTTT,CASSHDRGLNSPLHF,TRBV4-1,TRBJ1-6,few,TRBD1
TGTGCCAGCAGTACAGGGACCCCCTGGGAGACCCAGTACTTC,CASSTGTPWETQYF,TRBV2,TRBJ2-5,.,.
TGTGCCAGCAGCTTAGGTGGGACTAGCGGCCAAGAGACCCAGTACTTC,CASSLGGTSGQETQYF,TRBV7-3,TRBJ2-5,few,TRBD2
TGCGCCAGCAGCGCGGGTTCCGGACTAGCGGGAACGGAGACCCAGTACTTC,CASSAGSGLAGTETQYF,TRBV5-1,TRBJ2-5,.,TRBD2
TGTGCCAGCAGCCCCGTAAGACTAGCGGAAAACACCGGGGAGCTGTTTTTT,CASSPVRLAENTGELFF,TRBV3-1,TRBJ2-2,.,TRBD2
TGTGCCAGCAGTCCAAAGGGACAGGGATATTTTGTGAGCACCGGGGAGCTGTTTTTT,CASSPKGQGYFVSTGELFF,TRBV6-1,TRBJ2-2,.,TRBD1
TGTGCCAGCAGTCAAGGACAGGGGGATACCGGGGAGCTGTTTTTT,CASSQGQGDTGELFF,TRBV7-9,TRBJ2-2,.,TRBD1
TGCAGTGCTAGCGAATTCGGTAGCGGGGGGCATAATGAGCAGTTCTTC,CSASEFGSGGHNEQFF,TRBV20-1,TRBJ2-1,few,TRBD2
TGTGCCAGCAGCTTAGAACACTCTGGAAACACCATATATTTT,CASSLEHSGNTIYF,TRBV7-9,TRBJ1-3,.,.
TGCAGTGTTTCCGGTCTAGCGGGACCCCAAAGCTCCTACAATGAGCAGTTCTTC,CSVSGLAGPQSSYNEQFF,TRBV20-1,TRBJ2-1,few,TRBD2
TGTGCCAGCAGCCAACCCCTCACTAGCGGGAGCTACGAGCAGTACTTC,CASSQPLTSGSYEQYF,TRBV28,TRBJ2-7,.,TRBD2
TGCGCCAGCAGCTTGGCCGGTAGGTCGGCGAAAGAGACCCAGTACTTC,CASSLAGRSAKETQYF,TRBV5-1,TRBJ2-5,many,.
TGTGCCAGCAGCTTGACTAGAATTGTGGACACGATGGCTGAAGCTTTCTTT,CASSLTRIVDTMAEAFF,TRBV5-6,TRBJ1-1,.,.
TGCGCCAGCAGCCCAAGGACAGGGGGGTCGAACACTGAAGCTTTCTTT,CASSPRTGGSNTEAFF,TRBV5-1,TRBJ1-1,.,TRBD1
TGCAGTGCTAGTATTCCCGGACAGGCTTACAATGAGCAGTTCTTC,CSASIPGQAYNEQFF,TRBV20-1,TRBJ2-1,.,TRBD1
TGCAGTGCTAGAGCGGAGGGTAGCGGGGCCTACGAGCAGTACTTC,CSARAEGSGAYEQYF,TRBV20-1,TRBJ2-7,.,TRBD2
TGTGCCAGCAGTTACTCGACAGGGGAGCAGTTCTTC,CASSYSTGEQFF,TRBV6-6,TRBJ2-1,.,TRBD1
TGTGCCAGCAGTTACCAACAGGGGCCCTACAGAAATGAGCAGTTCTTC,CASSYQQGPYRNEQFF,TRBV6-5,TRBJ2-1,once,TRBD1
TGCGCCAGCAAGTTGAGGTTTGAGTTGGAGACCCAGTACTTC,CASKLRFELETQYF,TRBV5-1,TRBJ2-5,.,.
TGTGCCAGCAGCTCCAGATACCCCTACGAGCAGTACTTC,CASSSRYPYEQYF,TRBV6-1,TRBJ2-7,.,.
TGTGCCAGCAGACGAACAGGGGGCGCAGGGCAGCCCCAGCATTTT,CASRRTGGAGQPQHF,TRBV27,TRBJ1-5,.,TRBD1
TGTGCCAGCAGCTTAGGGGTTTATCAAGTGATCACAGATACGCAGTATTTT,CASSLGVYQVITDTQYF,TRBV11-2,TRBJ2-3,.,.